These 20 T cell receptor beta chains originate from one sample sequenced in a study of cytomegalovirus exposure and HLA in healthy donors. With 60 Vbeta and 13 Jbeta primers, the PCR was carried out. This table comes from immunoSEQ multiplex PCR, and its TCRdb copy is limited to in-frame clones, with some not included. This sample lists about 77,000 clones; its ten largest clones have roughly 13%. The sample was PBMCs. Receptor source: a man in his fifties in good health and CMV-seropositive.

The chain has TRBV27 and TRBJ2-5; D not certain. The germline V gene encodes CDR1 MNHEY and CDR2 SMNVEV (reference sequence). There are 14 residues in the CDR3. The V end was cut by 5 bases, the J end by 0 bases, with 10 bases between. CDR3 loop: CASSLRTDQETQYF. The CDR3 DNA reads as TGTGCCAGCAGTCTTAGAACGGACCAAGAGACCCAGTACTTC.

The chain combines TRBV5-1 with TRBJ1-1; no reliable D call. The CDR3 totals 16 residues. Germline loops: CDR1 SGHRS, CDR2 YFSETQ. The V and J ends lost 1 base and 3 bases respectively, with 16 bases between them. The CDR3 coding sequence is TGCGCCAGCAGCTTGTACGGAGGGAGGAGAGACACTGAAGCTTTCTTT. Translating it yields CASSLYGGRRDTEAFF.

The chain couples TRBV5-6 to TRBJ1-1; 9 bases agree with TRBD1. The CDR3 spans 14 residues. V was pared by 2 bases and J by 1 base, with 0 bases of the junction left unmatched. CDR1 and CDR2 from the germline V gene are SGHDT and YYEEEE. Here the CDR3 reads CASSLQGANTEAFF. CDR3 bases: TGTGCCAGCAGCTTACAGGGGGCGAACACTGAAGCTTTCTTT.

CDR3 sequence: CASSPTHITENTEAFF. CDR3 sequence (DNA): TGTGCCAGCAGTCCTACCCATATAACAGAGAACACTGAAGCTTTCTTT. The genes are TRBV7-2 and TRBJ1-1; D is unresolved. The germline V and J ends were trimmed by 6 bases and 1 base, with 18 bases remaining between them. Germline loops: CDR1 SGHTA, CDR2 FQGNSA. The CDR3 runs to 16 residues.

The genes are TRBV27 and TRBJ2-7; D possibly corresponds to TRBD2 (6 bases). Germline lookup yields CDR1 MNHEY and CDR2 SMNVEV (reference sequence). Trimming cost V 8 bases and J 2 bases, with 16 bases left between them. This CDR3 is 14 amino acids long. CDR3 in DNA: TGTGCCAGCCGTAGGAGGGAGCTTCCCTACGAGCAGTACTTC. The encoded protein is CASRRRELPYEQYF.

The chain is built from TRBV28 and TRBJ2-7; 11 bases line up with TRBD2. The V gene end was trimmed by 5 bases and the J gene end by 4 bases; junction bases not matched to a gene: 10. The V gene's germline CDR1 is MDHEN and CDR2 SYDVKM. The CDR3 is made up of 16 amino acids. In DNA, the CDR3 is TGTGCCAGCAGTCCCAACGGACTAGCGGGCCGGTACGAGCAGTACTTC. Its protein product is CASSPNGLAGRYEQYF.

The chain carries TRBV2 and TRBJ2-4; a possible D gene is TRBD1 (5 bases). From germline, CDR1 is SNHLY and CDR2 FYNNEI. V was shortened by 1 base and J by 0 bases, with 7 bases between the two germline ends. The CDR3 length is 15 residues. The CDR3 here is CASSEEGLAKNIQYF. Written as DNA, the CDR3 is TGTGCCAGCAGTGAAGAGGGGCTAGCCAAAAACATTCAGTACTTC.

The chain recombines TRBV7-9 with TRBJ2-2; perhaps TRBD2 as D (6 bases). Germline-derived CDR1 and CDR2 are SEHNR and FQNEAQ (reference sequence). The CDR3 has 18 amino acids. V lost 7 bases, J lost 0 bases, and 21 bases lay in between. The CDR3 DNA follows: TGTGCCAGCATGGTTGTTAGGTTCAGGGAGGCGAACACCGGGGAGCTGTTTTTT. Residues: CASMVVRFREANTGELFF.

CDR3 coding DNA: TGCAGCGCAGACAGGGGTGGCACTGAAGCTTTCTTT. This encodes CSADRGGTEAFF. This chain links TRBV29-1 with TRBJ1-1, with 8 positions matching TRBD1. V lost 7 bases, J lost 4 bases, and 5 bases stayed unmatched. The CDR3 contains 12 residues. The germline gives CDR1 SQVTM, CDR2 ANQGSEA.

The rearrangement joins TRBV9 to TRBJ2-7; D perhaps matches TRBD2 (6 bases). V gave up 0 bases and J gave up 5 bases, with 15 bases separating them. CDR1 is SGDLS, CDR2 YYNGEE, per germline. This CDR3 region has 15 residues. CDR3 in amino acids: CASSVGGTSGDEQYF. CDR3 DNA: TGTGCCAGCAGCGTAGGCGGGACCTCGGGTGACGAGCAGTACTTC. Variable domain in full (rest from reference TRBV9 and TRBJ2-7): DSGVTQTPKHLITATGQRVTLRCSPRSGDLSVYWYQQSLDQGLQFLIQYYNGEERAKGNILERFSAQQFPDLHSELNLSSLELGDSALYFCASSVGGTSGDEQYFGPGTRLTVT.

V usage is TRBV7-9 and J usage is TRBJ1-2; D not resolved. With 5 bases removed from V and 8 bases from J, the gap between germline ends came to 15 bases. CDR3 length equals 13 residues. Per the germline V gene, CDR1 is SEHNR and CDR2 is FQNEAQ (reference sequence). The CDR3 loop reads CASSRGPPWGYTF. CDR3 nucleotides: TGTGCCAGCAGCCGAGGGCCCCCTTGGGGCTACACCTTC.

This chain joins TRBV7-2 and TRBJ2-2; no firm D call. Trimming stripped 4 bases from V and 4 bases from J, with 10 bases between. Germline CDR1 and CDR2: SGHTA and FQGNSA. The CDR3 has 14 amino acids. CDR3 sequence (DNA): TGTGCCAGCAGCTCCCCAGGTCTCACCGGGGAGCTGTTTTTT. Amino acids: CASSSPGLTGELFF.

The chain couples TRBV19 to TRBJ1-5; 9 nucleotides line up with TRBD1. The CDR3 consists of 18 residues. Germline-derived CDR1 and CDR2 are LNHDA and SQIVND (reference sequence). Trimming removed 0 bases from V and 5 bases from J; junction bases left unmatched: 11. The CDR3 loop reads CASSIDPRRQGGYQPQHF. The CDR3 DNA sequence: TGTGCCAGTAGTATAGATCCCCGGCGACAGGGGGGATATCAGCCCCAGCATTTT. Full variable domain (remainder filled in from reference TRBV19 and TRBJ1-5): DGGITQSPKYLFRKEGQNVTLSCEQNLNHDAMYWYRQDPGQGLRLIYYSQIVNDFQKGDIAEGYSVSREKKESFPLTVTSAQKNPTAFYLCASSIDPRRQGGYQPQHFGDGTRLSIL.

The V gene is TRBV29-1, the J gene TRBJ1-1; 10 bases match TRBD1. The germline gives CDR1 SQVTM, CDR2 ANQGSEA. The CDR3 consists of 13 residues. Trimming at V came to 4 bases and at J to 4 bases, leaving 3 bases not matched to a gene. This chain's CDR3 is CSVGWDRGTEAFF. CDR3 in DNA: TGCAGCGTTGGATGGGACAGGGGCACTGAAGCTTTCTTT.

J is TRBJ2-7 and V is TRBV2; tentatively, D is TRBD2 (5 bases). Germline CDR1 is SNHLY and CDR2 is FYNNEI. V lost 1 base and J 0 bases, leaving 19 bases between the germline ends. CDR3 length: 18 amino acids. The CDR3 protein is CASSEEAFGRAYSYEQYF. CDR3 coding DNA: TGTGCCAGCAGTGAAGAGGCCTTTGGGCGGGCGTACTCCTACGAGCAGTACTTC.

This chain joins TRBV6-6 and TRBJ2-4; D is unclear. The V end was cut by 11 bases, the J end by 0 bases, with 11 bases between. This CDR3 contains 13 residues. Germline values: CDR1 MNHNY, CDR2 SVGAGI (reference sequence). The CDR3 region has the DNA TGTGCCGCGGTACACCTAGCCAAAAACATTCAGTACTTC. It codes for CAAVHLAKNIQYF.

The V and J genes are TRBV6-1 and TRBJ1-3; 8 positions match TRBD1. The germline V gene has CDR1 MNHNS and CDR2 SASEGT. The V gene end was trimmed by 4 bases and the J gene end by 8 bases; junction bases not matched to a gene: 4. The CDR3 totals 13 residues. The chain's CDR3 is CASSADRVDTIYF. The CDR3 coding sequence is TGTGCCAGCAGTGCGGACAGGGTGGACACCATATATTTT.

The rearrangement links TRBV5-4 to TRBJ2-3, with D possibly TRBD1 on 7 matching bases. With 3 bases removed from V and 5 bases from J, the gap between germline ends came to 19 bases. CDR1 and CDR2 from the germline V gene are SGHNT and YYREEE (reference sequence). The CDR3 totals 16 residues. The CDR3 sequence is CASSSASGGREDTQYF. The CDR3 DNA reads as TGTGCCAGCAGCTCGGCTTCAGGGGGGCGAGAAGATACGCAGTATTTT.

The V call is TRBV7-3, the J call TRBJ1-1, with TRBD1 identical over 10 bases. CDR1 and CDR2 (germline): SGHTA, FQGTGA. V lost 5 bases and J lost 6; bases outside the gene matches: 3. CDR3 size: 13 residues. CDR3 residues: CASSPGTGAEAFF. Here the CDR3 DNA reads TGTGCCAGCAGCCCCGGGACAGGGGCTGAAGCTTTCTTT. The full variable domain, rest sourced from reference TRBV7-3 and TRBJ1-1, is GAGVSQTPSNKVTEKGKYVELRCDPISGHTALYWYRQSLGQGPEFLIYFQGTGAADDSGLPNDRFFAVRPEGSVSTLKIQRTERGDSAVYLCASSPGTGAEAFFGQGTRLTVV.

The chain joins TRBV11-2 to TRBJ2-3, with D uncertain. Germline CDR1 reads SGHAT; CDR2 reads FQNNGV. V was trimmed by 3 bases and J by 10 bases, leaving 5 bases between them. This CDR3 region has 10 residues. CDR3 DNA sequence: TGTGCCAGCAGCTTGCGGTCGCAGTATTTT. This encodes CASSLRSQYF. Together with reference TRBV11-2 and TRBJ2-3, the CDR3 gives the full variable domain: EAGVAQSPRYKIIEKRQSVAFWCNPISGHATLYWYQQILGQGPKLLIQFQNNGVVDDSQLPKDRFSAERLKGVDSTLKIQPAKLEDSAVYLCASSLRSQYFGPGTRLTVL.